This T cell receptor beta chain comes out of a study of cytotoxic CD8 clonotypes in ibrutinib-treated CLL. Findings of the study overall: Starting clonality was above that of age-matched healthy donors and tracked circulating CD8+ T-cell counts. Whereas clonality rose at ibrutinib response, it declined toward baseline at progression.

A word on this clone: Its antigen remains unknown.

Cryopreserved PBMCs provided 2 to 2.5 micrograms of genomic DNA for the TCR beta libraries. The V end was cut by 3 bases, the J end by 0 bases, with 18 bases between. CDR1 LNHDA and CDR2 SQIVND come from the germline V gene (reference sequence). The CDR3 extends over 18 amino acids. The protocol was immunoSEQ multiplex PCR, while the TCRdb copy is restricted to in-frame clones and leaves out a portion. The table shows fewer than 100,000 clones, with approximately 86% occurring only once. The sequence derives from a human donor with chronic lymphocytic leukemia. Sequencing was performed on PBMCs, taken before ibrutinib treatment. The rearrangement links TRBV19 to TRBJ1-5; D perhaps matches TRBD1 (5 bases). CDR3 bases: TGTGCCAGTAGTATCCCCCTGATCAGGGAGGATAGCAATCAGCCCCAGCATTTT. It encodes CASSIPLIREDSNQPQHF.